The source of this TCR beta chain is a study of blood T cell repertoires in COVID-19. Only a few counts were recorded for this clone. Sequencing was performed with immunoSEQ multiplex PCR; in TCRdb, only in-frame clones are kept and a portion is missing. The sample shows under 200,000 clones, approximately 83% of them seen only once. The sequence derives from a human donor in a cohort sampled during active COVID-19. The sample taken for sequencing was peripheral blood.

The CDR3 reads CASSQDRGRYGYTF. The CDR3 DNA reads TGCGCCAGCAGCCAAGACAGGGGAAGATATGGCTACACCTTC. The chain employs TRBV4-1 and TRBJ1-2; maybe TRBD1 (6 bases). V lost 0 bases and J 5 bases, leaving 10 bases between the germline ends. Germline assignment: CDR1 MGHRA and CDR2 YSYEKL. The CDR3 consists of 14 residues.